This record looks at one T cell receptor (beta chain) sequence and its context. In the PCR, 60 Vbeta and 13 Jbeta primers were used. Method: immunoSEQ multiplex PCR; TCRdb's copy keeps in-frame clones and lacks some. The sample has about 130,000 clones, 76% seen once; the top ten hold about 1.9%. The sample comes from a study of cytomegalovirus exposure and HLA in healthy donors. The V end lost 5 bases, the J end lost 8 bases, and 15 bases lay between the germline ends. The CDR3 spans 13 residues. Germline CDR1 MNHEY, CDR2 SVGAGI. This receptor was taken from a man aged 50-60 years in good health and CMV-seronegative. The sample taken for sequencing was PBMCs. The chain carries TRBV6-5 and TRBJ1-2; D remains unclear. In DNA form, the CDR3 reads TGTGCCAGCAGTGCCGGGATGGGGAACGGCTACACCTTC. Translated: CASSAGMGNGYTF.